One sample yielded the 18 T cell receptor beta chains listed below, sequenced in a study of blood T cell repertoires in COVID-19. TCRdb's copy holds only in-frame clones and misses some; the assay was immunoSEQ multiplex PCR. Here the sample spans fewer than 350,000 clones, approximately 83% being singletons. Sample: peripheral blood. These receptors all stem from a woman aged 30 to 39 who had recovered from COVID-19.

V usage is TRBV15 and J usage is TRBJ1-5, with D possibly TRBD1 on 5 matching bases. This CDR3 is built from 14 residues. Trimming left V 1 base short and J 7 bases short, with 11 bases between. Germline CDR1 and CDR2: LNHNV and YYDKDF (reference sequence). The CDR3 is CATSRGPTVQPQHF. CDR3 bases: TGTGCCACCAGCAGAGGTCCGACAGTACAGCCCCAGCATTTT.

The V gene is TRBV6-5, the J gene TRBJ1-4; possible D gene TRBD1, 5 bases. Germline V gene data show CDR1 as MNHEY and CDR2 as SVGAGI. This CDR3 comprises 13 residues. Trimming cost V 0 bases and J 14 bases, with 13 bases left between them. The CDR3 DNA reads TGTGCCAGCAGTTACTCGACTGGACAAGGTCTGTTTTTT. It encodes CASSYSTGQGLFF.

This clone occurred a few times. The V gene is TRBV3-1 (or the pseudogene TRBV3-2), the J gene TRBJ2-2; TRBD1 aligns across 9 bases. The CDR3 is 15 amino acids. Trimming at V came to 6 bases and at J to 7 bases, leaving 9 bases not matched to a gene. CDR1 LGHDT and CDR2 YNNKEL come from the germline V gene (reference sequence). As DNA, the CDR3 is TGTGCCAGCAGTTATGGGACAGGGCAGGTCGGGGAGCTGTTTTTT. Encoded protein: CASSYGTGQVGELFF.

CDR3 protein: CATSITTGAAGNQPQHF. DNA for the CDR3: TGTGCCACCAGCATAACAACAGGGGCAGCGGGCAATCAGCCCCAGCATTTT. The chain has TRBV15 and TRBJ1-5; TRBD1 aligns across 7 bases. The germline gives CDR1 LNHNV, CDR2 YYDKDF (reference sequence). Trimming removed 4 bases from V and 2 bases from J; junction bases left unmatched: 11. The CDR3 covers 17 residues.

The chain is built from TRBV6-5 and TRBJ1-3; 7 bases are shared with TRBD1. V trimming: 7 bases; J trimming: 0 bases; junction bases outside the gene matches: 6. This CDR3 is built from 15 residues. Looked up from germline, CDR1 is MNHEY and CDR2 is SVGAGI. The CDR3 spells CASKGALLSGNTIYF. CDR3 in DNA: TGTGCCAGCAAGGGGGCCCTCCTCTCTGGAAACACCATATATTTT.

The chain carries TRBV12-3 or TRBV12-4 and TRBJ2-1; D ambiguous. Trimming removed 4 bases from V and 6 bases from J, with 10 bases in between. The CDR3 totals 13 residues. In DNA, the CDR3 is TGTGCCAGCAGTTATTCGACTGGCAATGAGCAGTTCTTC. Protein sequence: CASSYSTGNEQFF.

The gene calls are TRBV7-2 and TRBJ2-1, with 13 bases lining up with TRBD2. V dropped 5 bases and J dropped 10; count of bases not matched to a gene: 8. This CDR3 is 15 amino acids long. Germline CDR1 SGHTA, CDR2 FQGNSA. The CDR3 region has the DNA TGTGCCAGCAGCACCTGGACTAGCGGGGGTGACGAGCAGTTCTTC. Residues: CASSTWTSGGDEQFF. The whole variable domain, remainder taken from reference TRBV7-2 and TRBJ2-1, is GAGVSQSPSNKVTEKGKDVELRCDPISGHTALYWYRQSLGQGLEFLIYFQGNSAPDKSGLPSDRFSAERTGGSVSTLTIQRTQQEDSAVYLCASSTWTSGGDEQFFGPGTRLTVL.

V usage is TRBV19 and J usage is TRBJ1-2; no firm D call. The germline V gene encodes CDR1 LNHDA and CDR2 SQIVND (reference sequence). The V end lost 6 bases, the J end lost 4 bases, and 12 bases lay between the germline ends. The CDR3 has 13 amino acids. The CDR3 sequence: CASRQRQTYGYTF. CDR3 coding DNA: TGTGCCAGTAGGCAGAGGCAAACCTATGGCTACACCTTC.

This chain links TRBV12-3 or TRBV12-4 with TRBJ1-1, with a weak D call TRBD1 (5 bases). Trimming removed 3 bases at V and 7 bases at J, with 12 bases between. CDR3 size: 13 residues. The CDR3 coding sequence is TGTGCCAGCAGTTTCGGGGGGAGGGATGAAGCTTTCTTT. Encoded protein: CASSFGGRDEAFF.

This chain connects TRBV7-2 to TRBJ2-7, with 7 bases that match TRBD2. The CDR3 contains 15 residues. Trimming at V came to 1 base and at J to 1 base, leaving 4 bases not matched to a gene. Germline CDR1 and CDR2: SGHTA and FQGNSA. The CDR3 DNA is TGTGCCAGCAGCTTAGTGCTGGGGGGGTCCTACGAGCAGTACTTC. This gives the protein CASSLVLGGSYEQYF.

CDR3 region: CASRGVGQGAYEQYF. CDR3 in DNA: TGTGCCAGCAGGGGAGTCGGACAGGGGGCCTACGAGCAGTACTTC. The chain couples TRBV7-2 to TRBJ2-7, with 10 nucleotides matching TRBD1. With V trimmed by 6 bases and J by 2 bases, 7 bases remained unmatched. The germline CDR1 and CDR2 sequences are SGHTA and FQGNSA. The CDR3 loop spans 15 amino acids. Together with reference TRBV7-2 and TRBJ2-7, the CDR3 gives the full variable domain: GAGVSQSPSNKVTEKGKDVELRCDPISGHTALYWYRQSLGQGLEFLIYFQGNSAPDKSGLPSDRFSAERTGGSVSTLTIQRTQQEDSAVYLCASRGVGQGAYEQYFGPGTRLTVT.

This chain links TRBV24-1 with TRBJ2-7; 8 bases are shared with TRBD2. After removal of 5 bases from V and 1 base from J, the junction contained 6 bases not matched to a gene. The CDR3 is made up of 15 amino acids. The germline CDR1 and CDR2 sequences are KGHDR and SFDVKD. CDR3 in DNA: TGTGCCACCAGTGCCGGTGCTAGCGGGTCCTACGAGCAGTACTTC. Translation gives CATSAGASGSYEQYF.

J is TRBJ2-5 and V is TRBV12-5; weak D call: TRBD2 (7 bases). Germline V gene sequence: CDR1 LGHNT, CDR2 FRNRAP. CDR3 length equals 16 residues. Deletions cut 3 bases from V and 1 base from J, with 15 bases between. The DNA for the CDR3 is TGTGCTAGTGGTTTTTGGGGGGCTAGCGGCCAAGAGACCCAGTACTTC. Translation gives CASGFWGASGQETQYF.

V and J are TRBV7-2 and TRBJ2-5; tentative D call: TRBD2 (7 bases). The CDR3 spans 15 residues. V lost 5 bases, J lost 3 bases, and 16 bases lay in between. Germline V gene data show CDR1 as SGHTA and CDR2 as FQGNSA. The CDR3 sequence: CASSALGAGEETQYF. CDR3 DNA: TGTGCCAGCAGCGCCTTGGGGGCGGGGGAAGAGACCCAGTACTTC.

The chain has TRBV2 and TRBJ1-4; D unclear. Deletions cut 6 bases from V and 8 bases from J, with 16 bases between. This CDR3 region has 14 residues. Per the germline V gene, CDR1 is SNHLY and CDR2 is FYNNEI. In DNA, the CDR3 is TGTGCCAGCAGCGGCCGCTCGGGTGGGGAAAAACTGTTTTTT. It codes for CASSGRSGGEKLFF.

The chain employs TRBV10-1 and TRBJ2-7; possible D gene TRBD1, 5 bases. Germline V CDR1 and CDR2: WNHNN, SYGVQD (reference sequence). CDR3 size: 15 residues. Trimming removed 2 bases at V and 7 bases at J, with 18 bases between. CDR3 sequence: CASSETEPGRSEQYF. CDR3 DNA: TGCGCCAGCAGTGAGACGGAGCCAGGGCGGTCGGAGCAGTACTTC.

The chain carries TRBV10-2 and TRBJ2-3; weak D call: TRBD1 (6 bases). Trimming stripped 6 bases from V and 4 bases from J, with 14 bases between. CDR1 is WSHSY, CDR2 SAAADI, per germline. This CDR3 has 14 amino acids. The CDR3 coding sequence is TGCGCCAGCAGCGATACAGGGTACGCAGATACGCAGTATTTT. Translated, it gives CASSDTGYADTQYF.

The rearrangement links TRBV28 to TRBJ2-3; tentatively, D is TRBD2 (6 bases). There are 17 residues in the CDR3. V shed 3 bases and J shed 3 bases, with 19 bases lying between them. From germline, CDR1 is MDHEN and CDR2 SYDVKM. The CDR3 DNA follows: TGTGCCAGCAGTTTTTCATATGGCGGGATCGAGACAGATACGCAGTATTTT. This translates into CASSFSYGGIETDTQYF.